This T cell receptor beta chain is drawn from a study of cytomegalovirus exposure and HLA in healthy donors (dated by TCRdb to between 2016 and 2019). Broadly, across the study: According to an earlier analysis of 587 of the donors, about 179 million T cells yielded 95 million to 140 million unique TCR beta sequences and around 300 Gb of sequence data. An early release covering about 600 HLA-typed donors comprised about 310 gigabases of sequencing data and approximately 80 million unique TCR sequences. Of the 300 to 450 genotyped donors, approximately 83% fell in the genetic ancestry cluster associated with self-reported Caucasian donors. The aim of the study was to test whether cataloging public T cell receptors could identify signatures of past pathogen exposure. The T cell repertoires of around 670 subjects were profiled by immunosequencing and related to cytomegalovirus serostatus. A separate validation cohort of about 110 different subjects was used in addition to the approximately 610-subject first cohort. To predict cytomegalovirus infection status, the study brought together high-throughput TCR immunosequencing, statistical association of individual TCRs with disease status, and machine learning. To study patterns of TCR occurrence, a later analysis re-analyzed previously published TCR beta repertoires from 650 to 750 donors and added high-resolution HLA genotyping. Rather than using new phenotypic data, the later analysis identified candidate immune exposures from TCR beta sequences and from how often those sequences occurred across donors. In an earlier analysis of about 590 of the donors, high-throughput TCR beta sequencing was used to judge whether each TCR beta V gene segment behaved as functional or pseudogenic. Donor age, sex, ethnicity and CMV serostatus were compiled alongside the repertoire data. In a later genetic analysis, genome-wide SNP genotypes for about three fifths of the roughly 670 donors were used, and that subset was treated as a discovery cohort. All discovery cohort repertoires had been generated on a single sequencing platform. Class I and class II HLA loci were covered by the typing at four-digit resolution. The number of donors typed differed by locus, with about 629-630 for A, B, C, DRB1 and DQB1, around 500 for DQA1, under 610 for DPA1, and 450 to 480 for DPB1. About five DR-DQ haplotypes were handled as single units for association and clustering, since linkage in the cohort was strong. Among about 400 genotyped donors of the cohort, an average of around 220,000 unique TCR beta nucleotide sequences was sequenced per donor, of which 15% to 20% were non-productive. Points the paper makes about the study in general: The presence/absence analyses assumed that sequencing depth was roughly uniform across donors, and that assumption may not be true. Most TCR sequences were observed very rarely across donors, whereas some public TCRs were present in many individuals. The sequencing pipeline was judged likely to have produced a cluster of highly shared sequence variants as a technical artifact. When HLA alleles, especially DR and DQ, strongly co-occurred, attributing TCR associations to individual alleles was difficult. Because HLA typing was missing for some donors at each locus, association tests included only the typed subset. A later analysis reported that several top co-occurrence clusters appeared linked to parvovirus B19, influenza, CMV and Epstein-Barr virus. The classifier was reported to diagnose cytomegalovirus status with high specificity and sensitivity in both the original cohort and the validation cohort. In the study, roughly 160 TCR beta chains were listed as associated with cytomegalovirus. In a later analysis, HLA-associated TCR beta chains showed more clonal expansion and lower generation probabilities than non-associated chains that were equally common. Around 16 rarely observed V segments, including chromosome 9 orphons, were excluded from the earlier analysis of some 590 of the donors because counts were too low. In a later analysis, TCR association rates were found to vary across HLA loci, with the most associated TCRs seen for DRB1 alleles and the fewest for HLA-C alleles. The cohort was sequenced for TCR beta chains only, and without alpha or paired-chain data the features that could be detected were limited. The 87-base-pair reads could not distinguish some IMGT-functional V segments, including TRBV6-2 and TRBV6-3, so those segments were excluded. Correlated functional status among segregating V segments might be attributable to linkage disequilibrium, but an unknown experimental factor could not be ruled out. At a false discovery rate of 0.05, a later analysis linked around 15,000 TCR beta sequences to specific HLA alleles. In a later analysis, most CMV-associated TCR beta chains were found to appear HLA-restricted, with HLA associations seemingly driven largely by CMV exposure. Three of the identified cytomegalovirus-associated TCR beta chains were confirmed in vitro to be specific for cytomegalovirus antigens. It was suggested by the authors that the approach could potentially be generalized to other disease states and immunological phenotypes. Immune exposure information for the cohort was limited to CMV serostatus. A later genetic analysis reported fewer N-insertions in productive TCRs among donors in an Asian-associated ancestry cluster than the approximately 700-donor mean. In an earlier analysis of approximately 590 of the donors, most TCR beta V segments were observed in productive rearrangements about 87% or about 30% of the time, broadly matching IMGT annotations. In a later genetic analysis, a missense DCLRE1C variant was associated with V-gene and J-gene trimming of TCR beta chains, and the association was replicated in an independent cohort. A further reported finding was that TCR beta sequences accurately predicted the HLA-A and HLA-B alleles for most subjects in the first cohort.

Concerning this clone itself: What this receptor recognizes is not known. No base quality values were provided; no much bigger clone lies one nucleotide off.

The library was built by means of the immunoSEQ multiplex PCR assay. For the multiplex PCR, a mixture combining 60 forward primers for TCR Vbeta segments and 13 reverse primers for TCR Jbeta segments was used. The CDR3 region of rearranged TCR beta genes was amplified from genomic DNA by a multiplex PCR assay. The amplified TCR beta libraries were sequenced on the Illumina HiSeq System as 87-base-pair reads. The source study handled its data this way. A later analysis counted about 80 million unique TCR beta chains across the 666 repertoires, and some 11 million of these chains were shared by at least two donors. Raw reads were error-corrected and collapsed into unique sequences with a nearest-neighbor algorithm that merged closely related sequences to remove PCR and sequencing errors. Alignment of CDR3 sequences to IMGT reference sequences was used to assign V, D and J gene segments. For a sequence to be retained, a match of at least six nucleotides was required to both a V gene segment and a J gene segment. Rearrangements were called productive when the CDR3 lacked stop codons and stayed in frame with V and J; all others were non-productive. Following IMGT convention, CDR3 was defined as the stretch from the second conserved V-encoded cysteine to the conserved J-encoded phenylalanine. The earlier analysis of about 530 of the donors excluded any sequence lacking an unambiguous match to a single V gene segment. An earlier analysis of 450 to 650 of the donors called V segments functional above 56.7% productive rearrangements and segregating when the between-donor standard deviation exceeded 5%. To diagnose cytomegalovirus status from the catalog of TCR beta chain sequences, a statistical classification framework was built. In a later analysis, TCR nucleotide sequences were compared against IMGT/GENE-DB human TR gene sequences so that V and J genes could be assigned. Using the TCRdist pipeline, a later analysis assigned CDR3 sequences along with most-parsimonious VDJ recombination scenarios. A later analysis defined each TCR beta chain by its CDR3 amino acid sequence plus V-gene family, and excluded reads lacking a unique V-gene family. In a later analysis, some 600 highly shared, low-generation-probability nucleotide sequences were removed to address suspected cross-contamination and a sequencing artifact. In a later analysis, a clonal expansion index was calculated for each public chain from normalized within-repertoire ranks of inferred template counts. Generation probabilities in a later analysis came from a VDJ recombination model fitted to out-of-frame rearrangements, and those results were checked against IGoR. In a later analysis, TCR-TCR, TCR-HLA and TCR-CMV co-occurrence was scored with hypergeometric tests, and a repertoire-size bias correction was applied to TCR pairs. In a later analysis, false discovery rates were estimated by permuting HLA or CMV assignments 20 times. In a later analysis, co-occurring TCRs were grouped using DBSCAN, with TCRdist sequence similarity added in when clustering inside HLA-allele-positive subsets. Repertoires with fewer than 30,000 or more than 120,000 public chains, plus five repertoires with anomalous nucleotide sharing, were excluded from co-occurrence clustering. TCRdb provides this immuneACCESS table in a form limited to in-frame rearrangements. Some clones are lacking; in checked studies, under half of them reflect an unresolved V gene, and why the rest are absent is not known. D and trimming were read from the DNA, whereas the V and J calls and clone size are those reported in that table. For this sample the table gives about 130,000 clones, of which roughly three quarters were detected only once. Jointly, the top ten make up approximately 2% of the sample.

Here V drops 0 bases and J drops 8 bases, and the junction holds 3 bases not matched to any gene. CDR3 length: 15 amino acids, cysteine to phenylalanine. Only CDR3 DNA remains: 45 bases, in frame from the first base. The germline V gene gives CDR1 as SGDLS and CDR2 as YYNGEE. The cohort comprised some 730 healthy bone marrow donors. All cohort members were sampled while nominally healthy, although unrecorded immune exposures were likely present. The donor tested CMV seronegative and was one of the 352 seronegative cohort members. Each donor provided a peripheral blood sample, and peripheral blood mononuclear cells were used for TCR beta sequencing. The Qiagen DNeasy Blood Extraction Kit was used to extract genomic DNA from the blood cell samples.

The sequence derives from a man younger than 35 in good health and CMV-seronegative. Specimen: PBMCs. The chain employs TRBV9 and TRBJ2-1; the central 12 bases match TRBD2. This receptor carries the CDR3 CASSVGLAGDDEQFF. The nucleotides read TGTGCCAGCAGCGTAGGACTAGCGGGAGACGATGAGCAGTTCTTC.